The clone carrying this TCR beta chain occurred many times. Building the TCR beta libraries relied on iRepertoire HTBI primers, and CDR3 regions underwent Arm-PCR. The authors' processing: Identification across samples found 60 to 75 TRBV and around 15 TRBJ segments. One entry per CDR3 protein, called by TCRdb with MiXCR from the multiplex PCR reads. TCRdb, not the authors, supplied the V and J calls. Of a few hundred thousand distinct CDR3 sequences detected, about 21% appear once; the ten largest clones hold 13% to 15%. The data belong to a study of regulatory T cells in long-lasting Graves disease. Indicated time point: persistent/refractory GD, antithyroid drugs over 5 years with positive TRAb. RNA from PBMCs was the source of the TCR library. The V gene's germline CDR1 is MNHNS and CDR2 SASEGT. The CDR3 spans 15 residues. V lost 3 bases and J lost 5, with 16 bases in between.

V is TRBV6-1 and J is TRBJ1-1, with D maybe TRBD1 (5 bases). The clonotype comes from a female donor with Graves disease. Here the sequenced sample was peripheral blood mononuclear cells (PBMCs), taken when the disease was refractory, from a patient treated with antithyroid drugs. CDR3 nucleotides: TGTGCCAGCAGTGACAGTATGTGGGGGGGTACTGAAGCTTTCTTT. Amino acid sequence: CASSDSMWGGTEAFF.